These 16 T cell receptor beta chains were all obtained from the same sample, sequenced in a study of CD4+ T cells in melanoma. This table comes from immunoSEQ multiplex PCR, and its TCRdb copy is limited to in-frame clones, with some not included. The sample includes roughly 9,800 clones, about 60% of them seen just once. Sequencing used cells from a culture (not recorded whether cultured in vitro). Receptors were obtained from a human donor with melanoma.

This clone has just one count. The germline gene is not matched at one end of the junction; a read error may be the cause. The chain is built from TRBV10-3 and TRBJ2-7, with D perhaps TRBD1 (5 bases). The CDR3 totals 13 residues. CDR1 and CDR2 (germline): ENHRY, SYGVKD. In nucleotides, the CDR3 is TGTGCCAGCAGTTCAGGGCGTCAGTACGAGCAGTACTTC. Its translation: CASSSGRQYEQYF.

This rearrangement joins TRBV6-1 to TRBJ1-5, with a weak D call TRBD1 (6 bases). There are 16 residues in the CDR3. Germline CDR1 MNHNS, CDR2 SASEGT. V lost 4 bases to trimming and J lost 8 bases, with 21 bases between them. For the CDR3, the DNA is TGTGCCAGCAGTGGGACAGTTACGAGCTTCTTGGAGCCCCAGCATTTT. Protein sequence: CASSGTVTSFLEPQHF.

The chain has TRBV12-5 and TRBJ2-1, with D possibly TRBD1 on 6 matching bases. This CDR3 spans 14 amino acids. V lost 6 bases and J lost 2, with 11 bases in between. Germline V gene lookup returns CDR1 LGHNT and CDR2 FRNRAP. The CDR3: CASGQTGAYNEQFF. The CDR3 bases are TGTGCTAGTGGGCAGACAGGCGCCTACAATGAGCAGTTCTTC.

The chain employs TRBV15 and TRBJ2-5; perhaps TRBD1 as D (5 bases). The germline gives CDR1 LNHNV, CDR2 YYDKDF (reference sequence). Trimming took 3 bases from V and 1 from J, leaving 9 bases between them. The CDR3 runs 14 residues. The CDR3 loop reads CATSRGDSQETQYF. The CDR3 bases are TGTGCCACCAGCAGGGGCGACAGCCAAGAGACCCAGTACTTC.

The J gene is TRBJ2-7, the V gene TRBV5-1, with D possibly being TRBD2 (5 bases). CDR3 length equals 12 residues. The germline V gene has CDR1 SGHRS and CDR2 YFSETQ. V shed 2 bases and J shed 4 bases, with 7 bases lying between them. The CDR3 sequence: CASSFEGYEQYF. CDR3 nucleotide sequence: TGCGCCAGCAGCTTCGAGGGTTACGAGCAGTACTTC.

The CDR3 sequence: CASSIGQGSAGYTF. In DNA, the CDR3 is TGTGCCAGTAGTATTGGACAGGGTTCTGCTGGCTACACCTTC. V gene TRBV19 combines with J gene TRBJ1-2, with 8 bases matching TRBD1. This CDR3 has 14 amino acids. After removal of 3 bases from V and 7 bases from J, the junction contained 7 bases not matched to a gene. Germline values: CDR1 LNHDA, CDR2 SQIVND (reference sequence).

The CDR3 DNA sequence: TGCGCCAGCAGCTTGAACAGGGCGGGAGGAAACACCATATATTTT. The encoded protein is CASSLNRAGGNTIYF. V is TRBV5-1 and J is TRBJ1-3, with D perhaps TRBD1 (6 bases). The CDR3 length is 15 residues. Germline lookup yields CDR1 SGHRS and CDR2 YFSETQ. V dropped 1 base and J dropped 4 bases, with 12 bases sitting between them.

This clone has a handful of counts. The chain has TRBV10-2 and TRBJ1-2; no clear D. The CDR3 extends over 13 amino acids. With 2 bases removed from V and 4 bases from J, the gap between germline ends came to 8 bases. Germline V gene lookup returns CDR1 WSHSY and CDR2 SAAADI. CDR3 coding DNA: TGCGCCAGCAGTGAGAGGGAAGCCTATGGCTACACCTTC. Translated, it gives CASSEREAYGYTF.

V gene TRBV19 combines with J gene TRBJ2-5; TRBD1 agrees at 8 bases. Germline V gene lookup returns CDR1 LNHDA and CDR2 SQIVND (reference sequence). The CDR3 spans 14 residues. V lost 5 bases and J lost 5; bases outside the gene matches: 7. The CDR3 loop reads CASSRDRRVETQYF. The CDR3 DNA sequence: TGTGCCAGTAGTCGGGACAGGCGTGTGGAGACCCAGTACTTC.

The rearrangement uses TRBV11-2 and TRBJ1-4; 7 nucleotides align to TRBD1. The germline gives CDR1 SGHAT, CDR2 FQNNGV. V trimming: 5 bases; J trimming: 8 bases; junction bases outside the gene matches: 23. There are 19 residues in the CDR3. The CDR3 reads CASSLRVGRQGYIGEKLFF. For the CDR3, the DNA is TGTGCCAGCAGCCTTCGAGTAGGGAGACAGGGATATATAGGGGAAAAACTGTTTTTT. The full variable domain, with the rest looked up from reference TRBV11-2 and TRBJ1-4, is EAGVAQSPRYKIIEKRQSVAFWCNPISGHATLYWYQQILGQGPKLLIQFQNNGVVDDSQLPKDRFSAERLKGVDSTLKIQPAKLEDSAVYLCASSLRVGRQGYIGEKLFFGSGTQLSVL.

The rearrangement joins TRBV2 to TRBJ1-2, with 7 bases that match TRBD1. This CDR3 comprises 14 residues. V dropped 6 bases and J dropped 10; count of bases not matched to a gene: 14. CDR1 is SNHLY, CDR2 FYNNEI, per germline. CDR3 in amino acids: CASRRTGATVIYTF. CDR3 in DNA: TGTGCCAGCAGGAGAACAGGGGCAACTGTAATCTACACCTTC.

This sequence joins TRBV6-1 and TRBJ1-1; TRBD1 matches at 7 bases. The germline V gene has CDR1 MNHNS and CDR2 SASEGT. Trimming took 0 bases from V and 4 from J; bases not matched to a gene: 11. The CDR3 extends over 17 amino acids. The CDR3 DNA follows: TGTGCCAGCAGTGAAGCCCGAGCACTGACAGGGAGCACTGAAGCTTTCTTT. This gives the protein CASSEARALTGSTEAFF.

This chain links TRBV5-5 with TRBJ2-7; D remains unclear. The germline gives CDR1 SGHKS, CDR2 YYEKEE (reference sequence). V lost 4 bases and J 0 bases, leaving 11 bases between the germline ends. The CDR3 has 14 residues. CDR3 DNA sequence: TGTGCCAGCAGCAATCCCCTAAGCTCCTACGAGCAGTACTTC. This translates into CASSNPLSSYEQYF. The full variable domain, its missing parts supplied by reference TRBV5-5 and TRBJ2-7, is DAGVTQSPTHLIKTRGQQVTLRCSPISGHKSVSWYQQVLGQGPQFIFQYYEKEERGRGNFPDRFSARQFPNYSSELNVNALLLGDSALYLCASSNPLSSYEQYFGPGTRLTVT.

This chain connects TRBV14 to TRBJ2-7; 12 positions agree with TRBD2. The CDR3 has 17 residues. The germline V gene encodes CDR1 SGHDN and CDR2 FVKESK. With 1 base clipped from V and 2 bases from J, the junction kept 6 bases outside the gene matches. CDR3 sequence (DNA): TGTGCCAGCAGCCAAGGACTGCTAGCGGGGGGGACCTACGAGCAGTACTTC. It encodes CASSQGLLAGGTYEQYF.

This clone has more than one count but fewer than ten. The chain carries TRBV5-1 and TRBJ1-6; 8 nucleotides agree with TRBD1. This CDR3 has 14 residues. Germline lookup yields CDR1 SGHRS and CDR2 YFSETQ. J lost 6 bases, V lost 6 bases, and 5 bases had no gene match. CDR3 amino acids: CASTWTGSNSPLHF. The CDR3, as DNA: TGCGCCAGCACCTGGACAGGGAGTAATTCACCCCTCCACTTT.

This clone showed up just once. V gene TRBV7-6 combines with J gene TRBJ1-5, with TRBD1 as a possible D gene (5 bases). CDR1 and CDR2 (germline): SGHVS, FNYEAQ. The CDR3 is made up of 18 amino acids. V lost 5 bases and J 9 bases, leaving 29 bases between the germline ends. The CDR3 reads CASSVTGSTVCLNRPQHF. The CDR3 nucleotides read TGTGCCAGCAGCGTAACCGGTTCGACAGTATGCCTTAACCGGCCCCAGCATTTT. The full variable domain, rest sourced from reference TRBV7-6 and TRBJ1-5, is GAGVSQSPRYKVTKRGQDVALRCDPISGHVSLYWYRQALGQGPEFLTYFNYEAQQDKSGLPNDRFSAERPEGSISTLTIQRTEQRDSAMYRCASSVTGSTVCLNRPQHFGDGTRLSIL.